Listed here are 22 T cell receptor beta chains from one sample, sequenced in a study of OX40 agonist ivuxolimab in advanced cancers. The library came from the immunoSEQ multiplex PCR assay. As stored in TCRdb, this immuneACCESS dataset retains in-frame rearrangements with V and J assigned. A fraction of the clones does not appear; measured against another copy, unresolved V genes explain less than half of the discrepancy, and the remainder lacks a known reason. Present in this sample are 35,000 or so clones, roughly nine tenths of which were seen just once. 8.5% to 9.5% of the sample is taken by the ten largest. The specimen was CD4+ or CD8+ T cells sorted from blood, collected in a trial of the OX40 agonist ivuxolimab. The source of these receptors is an adult with an advanced solid tumor such as melanoma, head and neck, liver or kidney cancer.

V and J are TRBV29-1 and TRBJ1-5, with D perhaps TRBD1 (5 bases). Germline V gene sequence: CDR1 SQVTM, CDR2 ANQGSEA. The length of the CDR3 is 13 residues. Deletions cut 4 bases from V and 0 bases from J, with 7 bases between. The DNA of the CDR3 is TGCAGCGTTGGGGGGGTTAGCAATCAGCCCCAGCATTTT. Translated, it gives CSVGGVSNQPQHF.

This chain uses TRBV7-8 with TRBJ2-7, with 8 bases fitting TRBD2. With 1 base clipped from V and 2 bases from J, the junction kept 7 bases outside the gene matches. The V gene's germline CDR1 is SGHVS and CDR2 FQNEAQ. This CDR3 region has 16 residues. CDR3 sequence (DNA): TGTGCCAGCAGCTTAGGGGGCAGCGGGAGCGCCTACGAGCAGTACTTC. As protein: CASSLGGSGSAYEQYF.

The V gene is TRBV7-6, the J gene TRBJ2-1; TRBD2 might be the D (5 bases). Germline V gives CDR1 SGHVS, CDR2 FNYEAQ. CDR3 length: 16 residues. With 2 bases removed from V and 1 base from J, the gap between germline ends came to 12 bases. As DNA, the CDR3 is TGTGCCAGCAGCTTACTCAGTGGGAGTTCCTACAATGAGCAGTTCTTC. Residues: CASSLLSGSSYNEQFF.

The chain couples TRBV28 to TRBJ1-5; unclear D gene. The germline V gene has CDR1 MDHEN and CDR2 SYDVKM. V was pared by 7 bases and J by 0 bases, with 4 bases between. The CDR3 is made up of 12 amino acids. The CDR3 is CASTDSNQPQHF. The CDR3 DNA follows: TGTGCCAGCACGGATAGCAATCAGCCCCAGCATTTT.

The table lists this clone with a few counts. The chain employs TRBV30 and TRBJ1-5, with unresolved D. Germline CDR1 is GTSNPN and CDR2 is SVGIG (reference sequence). The CDR3 spans 12 residues. With 2 bases removed from V and 9 bases from J, the gap between germline ends came to 11 bases. CDR3 bases: TGTGCCTGGAGTACCCCCTGGGGGCCCCAGCATTTT. It codes for CAWSTPWGPQHF.

This chain joins TRBV7-9 and TRBJ1-2; possible D gene TRBD1, 5 bases. Trimming removed 2 bases from V and 2 bases from J, with 12 bases in between. This CDR3 comprises 15 residues. The germline CDR1 and CDR2 sequences are SEHNR and FQNEAQ (reference sequence). CDR3 bases: TGTGCCAGCAGCTTAACCCTAGACAGCAACTATGGCTACACCTTC. Its protein is CASSLTLDSNYGYTF.

V is TRBV5-1 and J is TRBJ2-5, with D possibly matching TRBD2 (7 bases). The CDR3 spans 16 residues. The V end lost 4 bases, the J end lost 5 bases, and 21 bases lay between the germline ends. Germline V gives CDR1 SGHRS, CDR2 YFSETQ. Here the CDR3 DNA reads TGCGCCAGCAGCCCGGGCGGGGCGGGGGCGAGGGAGACCCAGTACTTC. This codes for CASSPGGAGARETQYF.

This chain connects TRBV6-5 to TRBJ1-1; possible D gene TRBD1, 5 bases. V was pared by 2 bases and J by 11 bases, with 18 bases between. Germline CDR1 and CDR2: MNHEY and SVGAGI. The CDR3 loop spans 14 amino acids. The CDR3 sequence is CASSYPGTAGSAFF. The DNA for the CDR3 is TGTGCCAGCAGTTACCCCGGGACGGCGGGTTCGGCTTTCTTT.

The V gene is TRBV11-2, the J gene TRBJ1-6, with a weak D call TRBD1 (5 bases). There are 16 residues in the CDR3. Germline V gene sequence: CDR1 SGHAT, CDR2 FQNNGV. Trimming cost V 4 bases and J 9 bases, with 19 bases left between them. The CDR3 reads CASSSLKGAPGSPLHF. The CDR3 bases are TGTGCCAGCAGCTCCCTAAAAGGGGCCCCGGGTTCACCCCTCCACTTT.

The chain joins TRBV27 to TRBJ2-3; 14 bases are a match to TRBD2. The CDR3 runs 18 residues. V shed 6 bases, J shed 1 base, and the junction held 9 bases outside the gene matches. Germline CDR1 reads MNHEY; CDR2 reads SMNVEV (reference sequence). The chain's CDR3 is CASSQTSGRAVGTDTQYF. Written as DNA, the CDR3 is TGTGCCAGCAGCCAGACTAGCGGGAGGGCCGTGGGCACAGATACGCAGTATTTT.

The rearrangement links TRBV6-5 to TRBJ1-2; 7 positions agree with TRBD1. CDR3 size: 12 residues. V lost 8 bases and J lost 4; bases outside the gene matches: 4. Germline V gene data show CDR1 as MNHEY and CDR2 as SVGAGI. CDR3 sequence reads: CASGDRTYGYTF. For the CDR3, the DNA is TGTGCCAGCGGGGACAGAACCTATGGCTACACCTTC.

This rearrangement joins TRBV5-4 to TRBJ2-5; no firm D call. Germline CDR1 and CDR2: SGHNT and YYREEE (reference sequence). V dropped 4 bases and J dropped 0 bases, with 10 bases sitting between them. This CDR3 spans 14 amino acids. This chain's CDR3 is CASSIGRNQETQYF. The CDR3 nucleotides are TGTGCCAGCAGCATTGGACGGAACCAAGAGACCCAGTACTTC.

The V gene is TRBV30, the J gene TRBJ2-5, with 12 bases identical to TRBD2. Germline CDR1 reads GTSNPN; CDR2 reads SVGIG (reference sequence). V lost 5 bases and J lost 10; bases outside the gene matches: 5. The CDR3 runs 12 residues. Written as DNA, the CDR3 is TGTGCCTGGGGACTAGCGGGAAATGTCCAGTACTTC. Translation gives CAWGLAGNVQYF.

The chain uses TRBV9 and TRBJ2-3; no clear D. Trimming pared 3 bases from V and 2 bases from J, leaving 13 bases between. Germline V gene data show CDR1 as SGDLS and CDR2 as YYNGEE. There are 15 residues in the CDR3. In DNA form, the CDR3 reads TGTGCCAGCAGCGCCGGTGGGCAGCACACAGATACGCAGTATTTT. Translation: CASSAGGQHTDTQYF.

This rearrangement joins TRBV18 to TRBJ2-7, with 11 bases lining up with TRBD2. The CDR3 is 14 residues long. CDR1 is KGHSH and CDR2 is LQKENI in the germline V gene. With V trimmed by 6 bases and J by 6 bases, 7 bases remained unmatched. The CDR3 protein is CASSPIAGGFEQYF. The CDR3 DNA reads TGTGCCAGCTCGCCGATAGCGGGAGGGTTCGAGCAGTACTTC.

This chain connects TRBV4-2 to TRBJ2-5; TRBD2 is a possible D gene (6 bases). The germline V gene encodes CDR1 LGHNA and CDR2 YNFKEQ. The V end was cut by 4 bases, the J end by 4 bases, with 16 bases between. The CDR3 spans 15 residues. Written as DNA, the CDR3 is TGTGCCAGCAGCCTCGGATTGGGGGGAGGAGAGACCCAGTACTTC. Its translation is CASSLGLGGGETQYF.

V usage is TRBV5-1 and J usage is TRBJ2-3; perhaps TRBD2 as D (6 bases). Per the germline V gene, CDR1 is SGHRS and CDR2 is YFSETQ. V was cut by 5 bases and J by 4 bases, with 20 bases left in between. This CDR3 has 16 amino acids. The CDR3 nucleotides read TGCGCCAGCAGTTTTTCGGGAGAGGGCGCCTCAGATACGCAGTATTTT. This codes for CASSFSGEGASDTQYF.

This sequence joins TRBV28 and TRBJ2-7; 7 nucleotides agree with TRBD1. There are 15 residues in the CDR3. The junction had 5 bases not matched to a gene; V was cut back by 1 base and J by 2 bases. The germline V gene has CDR1 MDHEN and CDR2 SYDVKM. CDR3 in amino acids: CASSLSGTAAYEQYF. CDR3 sequence (DNA): TGTGCCAGCAGTTTATCCGGGACAGCAGCCTACGAGCAGTACTTC.

This clone was counted between two and nine times. The chain uses TRBV30 and TRBJ1-3; D might be TRBD1 (6 bases). Looked up from germline, CDR1 is GTSNPN and CDR2 is SVGIG (reference sequence). Trimming removed 1 base at V and 3 bases at J, with 10 bases between. CDR3 length: 14 amino acids. CDR3 bases: TGTGCCTGGAGTGCACAGGGAAATGGAAACACCATATATTTT. It yields the protein CAWSAQGNGNTIYF.

The chain employs TRBV18 and TRBJ1-4, with 7 bases lining up with TRBD1. V lost 2 bases, J lost 4 bases, and 4 bases stayed unmatched. In germline, CDR1 is KGHSH, CDR2 LQKENI. The CDR3 is made up of 15 amino acids. For the CDR3, the DNA is TGTGCCAGCTCACCAGACAGGGCAAGTAATGAAAAACTGTTTTTT. This sequence encodes CASSPDRASNEKLFF.

Concerning this clone: The sample contains more than one DNA sequence encoding this CDR3. In DNA, the CDR3 is TGCGCCAGCAGCAAGGGGACTACGAACACCGGGGAGCTGTTTTTT. Translated, it gives CASSKGTTNTGELFF. The rearrangement uses TRBV5-1 and TRBJ2-2, with TRBD2 matching over 7 bases. The germline CDR1 and CDR2 sequences are SGHRS and YFSETQ. CDR3 size: 15 residues. The trim removed 4 bases at V and 0 bases at J, leaving 3 bases unmatched.

J is TRBJ2-5 and V is TRBV7-9; D gene unclear. The V end lost 5 bases, the J end lost 0 bases, and 10 bases lay between the germline ends. Germline V gene data show CDR1 as SEHNR and CDR2 as FQNEAQ (reference sequence). The CDR3 is 14 residues long. CDR3 in DNA: TGTGCCAGCAGCACCAGCCGGGACCAAGAGACCCAGTACTTC. Encoded protein: CASSTSRDQETQYF.